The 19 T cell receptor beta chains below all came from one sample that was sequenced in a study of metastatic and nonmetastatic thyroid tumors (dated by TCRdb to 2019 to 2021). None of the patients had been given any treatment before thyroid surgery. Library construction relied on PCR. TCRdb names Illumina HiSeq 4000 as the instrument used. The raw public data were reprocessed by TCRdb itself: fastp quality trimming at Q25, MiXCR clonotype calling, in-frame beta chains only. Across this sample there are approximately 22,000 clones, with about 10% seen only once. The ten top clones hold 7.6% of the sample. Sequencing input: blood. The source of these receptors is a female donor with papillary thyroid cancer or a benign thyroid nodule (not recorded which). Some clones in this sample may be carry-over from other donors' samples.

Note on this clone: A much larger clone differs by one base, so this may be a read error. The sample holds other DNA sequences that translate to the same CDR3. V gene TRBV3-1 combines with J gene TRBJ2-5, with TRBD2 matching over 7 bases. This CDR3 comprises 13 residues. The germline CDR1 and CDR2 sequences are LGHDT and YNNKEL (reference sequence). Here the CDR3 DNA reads TGTGCCAGCAGCCAAGCGGGAGGTGAGACTCAGTACTTC. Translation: CASSQAGGETQYF.

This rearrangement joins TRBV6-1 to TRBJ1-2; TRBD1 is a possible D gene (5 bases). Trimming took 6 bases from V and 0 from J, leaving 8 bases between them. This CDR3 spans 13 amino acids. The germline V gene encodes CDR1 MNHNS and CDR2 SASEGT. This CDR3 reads CASSPGPNYGYTF. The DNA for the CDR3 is TGTGCCAGCAGCCCGGGGCCTAACTATGGCTACACCTTC.

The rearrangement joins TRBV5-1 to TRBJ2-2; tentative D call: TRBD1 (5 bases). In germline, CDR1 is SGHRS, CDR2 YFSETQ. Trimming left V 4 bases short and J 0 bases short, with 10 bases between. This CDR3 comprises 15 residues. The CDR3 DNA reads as TGCGCCAGCAGCCTGGACACCGCGAACACCGGGGAGCTGTTTTTT. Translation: CASSLDTANTGELFF.

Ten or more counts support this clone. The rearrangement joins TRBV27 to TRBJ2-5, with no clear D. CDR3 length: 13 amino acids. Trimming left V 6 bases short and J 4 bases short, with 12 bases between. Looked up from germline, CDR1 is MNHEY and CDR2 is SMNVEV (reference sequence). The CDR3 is CASSSRWAETQYF. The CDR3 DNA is TGTGCCAGCAGCTCCCGATGGGCAGAGACCCAGTACTTC.

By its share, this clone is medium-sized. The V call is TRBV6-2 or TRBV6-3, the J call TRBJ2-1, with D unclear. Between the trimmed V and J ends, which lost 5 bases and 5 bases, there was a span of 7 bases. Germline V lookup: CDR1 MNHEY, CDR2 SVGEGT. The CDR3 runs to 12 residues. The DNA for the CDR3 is TGTGCCAGCAGTGACGCGGACAATGAGCAGTTCTTC. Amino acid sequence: CASSDADNEQFF.

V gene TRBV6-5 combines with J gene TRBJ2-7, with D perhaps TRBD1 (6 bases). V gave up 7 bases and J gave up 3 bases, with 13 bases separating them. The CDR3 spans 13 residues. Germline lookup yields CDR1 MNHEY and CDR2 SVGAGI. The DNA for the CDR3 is TGTGCCAGCATTAGGGACACAATCTACGAGCAGTACTTC. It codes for CASIRDTIYEQYF.

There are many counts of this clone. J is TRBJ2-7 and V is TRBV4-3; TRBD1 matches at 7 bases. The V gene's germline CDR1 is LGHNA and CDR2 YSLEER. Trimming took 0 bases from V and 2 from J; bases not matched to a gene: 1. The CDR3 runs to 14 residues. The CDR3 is CASSQDGQAYEQYF. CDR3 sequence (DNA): TGCGCCAGCAGCCAAGATGGACAGGCCTACGAGCAGTACTTC.

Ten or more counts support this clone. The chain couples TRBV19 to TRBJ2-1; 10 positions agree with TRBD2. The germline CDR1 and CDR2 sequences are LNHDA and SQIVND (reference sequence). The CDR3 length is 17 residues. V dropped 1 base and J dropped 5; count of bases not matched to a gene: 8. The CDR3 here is CASSIARASGSDNEQFF. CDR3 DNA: TGTGCCAGTAGTATAGCTAGGGCTAGCGGGAGCGACAATGAGCAGTTCTTC.

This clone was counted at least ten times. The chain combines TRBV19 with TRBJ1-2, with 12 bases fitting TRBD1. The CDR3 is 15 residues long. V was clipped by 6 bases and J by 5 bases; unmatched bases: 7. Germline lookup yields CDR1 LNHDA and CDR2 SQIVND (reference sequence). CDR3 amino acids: CASSPGDRGPYGYTF. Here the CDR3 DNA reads TGTGCCAGTAGCCCGGGGGACAGGGGGCCTTATGGCTACACCTTC.

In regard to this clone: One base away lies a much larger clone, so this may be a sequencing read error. The CDR3 nucleotides are TGTGCCAGCAGCCGCGGACAGGGGTATGGCTACGCCTTC. Protein product: CASSRGQGYGYAF. This chain uses TRBV3-1 with TRBJ1-2; 9 nucleotides agree with TRBD1. Germline V gene sequence: CDR1 LGHDT, CDR2 YNNKEL (reference sequence). The CDR3 is made up of 13 amino acids.

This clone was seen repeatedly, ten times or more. CDR3 sequence (DNA): TGCGCCAGCAGCTTGGCGGGGACAGACAGCACAGATACGCAGTATTTT. Its protein product is CASSLAGTDSTDTQYF. The chain has TRBV5-1 and TRBJ2-3; 7 positions match TRBD1. Germline-derived CDR1 and CDR2 are SGHRS and YFSETQ. V lost 0 bases and J lost 0; bases outside the gene matches: 4. This CDR3 has 16 residues.

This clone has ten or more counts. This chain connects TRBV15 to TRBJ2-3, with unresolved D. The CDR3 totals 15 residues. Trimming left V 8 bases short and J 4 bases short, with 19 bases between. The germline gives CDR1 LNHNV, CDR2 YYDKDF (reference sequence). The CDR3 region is CATGGEVLGPDTQYF. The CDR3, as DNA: TGTGCCACCGGCGGAGAGGTTCTGGGCCCAGATACGCAGTATTTT.

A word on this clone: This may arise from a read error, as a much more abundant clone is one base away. CDR3 residues: CASSQESLCQETQYF. DNA for the CDR3: TGTGCCAGCAGCCAAGAGAGCCTATGCCAAGAGACCCAGTACTTC. The chain links TRBV14 to TRBJ2-5; D not certain. V was shortened by 0 bases and J by 1 base, with 9 bases between the two germline ends. The CDR3 totals 15 residues. From germline, CDR1 is SGHDN and CDR2 FVKESK.

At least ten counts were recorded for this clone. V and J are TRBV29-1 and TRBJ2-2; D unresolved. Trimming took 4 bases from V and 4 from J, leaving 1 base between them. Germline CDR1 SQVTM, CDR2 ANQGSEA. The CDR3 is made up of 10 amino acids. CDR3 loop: CSVGTGELFF. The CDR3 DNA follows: TGCAGCGTTGGCACCGGGGAGCTGTTTTTT.

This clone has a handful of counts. CDR3 nucleotide sequence: TGTGCCAGCAGTTCCTACACCTCCTACGAGCAGTACTTC. This gives the protein CASSSYTSYEQYF. The chain recombines TRBV12-3 or TRBV12-4 with TRBJ2-7; D gene uncertain. V lost 4 bases and J 0 bases, leaving 7 bases between the germline ends. The CDR3 has 13 residues.

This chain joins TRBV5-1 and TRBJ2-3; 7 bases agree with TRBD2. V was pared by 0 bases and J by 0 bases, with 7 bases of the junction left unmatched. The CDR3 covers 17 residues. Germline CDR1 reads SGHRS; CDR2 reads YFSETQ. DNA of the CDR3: TGCGCCAGCAGCTTGGAACTAGCGCCTTCTAGCACAGATACGCAGTATTTT. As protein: CASSLELAPSSTDTQYF.

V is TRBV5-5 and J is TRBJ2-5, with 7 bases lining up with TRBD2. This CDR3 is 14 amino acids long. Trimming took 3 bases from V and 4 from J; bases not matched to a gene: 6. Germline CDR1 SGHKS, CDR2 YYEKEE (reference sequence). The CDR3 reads CASSSGLVGETQYF. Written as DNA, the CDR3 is TGTGCCAGCAGCTCTGGACTAGTTGGAGAGACCCAGTACTTC.

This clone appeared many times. The CDR3 loop is CSVFPPNHNEQFF. CDR3 nucleotide sequence: TGCAGCGTTTTCCCCCCTAATCACAATGAGCAGTTCTTC. This rearrangement joins TRBV29-1 to TRBJ2-1; D is ambiguous. CDR1 SQVTM and CDR2 ANQGSEA come from the germline V gene. V lost 5 bases, J lost 5 bases, and 13 bases lay in between. The length of the CDR3 is 13 residues.

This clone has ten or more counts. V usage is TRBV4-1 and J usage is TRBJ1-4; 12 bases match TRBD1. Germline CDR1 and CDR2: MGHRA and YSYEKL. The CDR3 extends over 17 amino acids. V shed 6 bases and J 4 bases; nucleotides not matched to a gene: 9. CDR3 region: CASSRGGQGAFNEKLFF. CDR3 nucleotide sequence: TGCGCCAGCAGTCGCGGGGGACAGGGGGCTTTTAATGAAAAACTGTTTTTT.